These T cell receptor beta chains were read from a single sample in a study of T cell repertoires in cytomegalovirus infection. TCRdb re-called the reads through MiXCR, storing one row per CDR3 protein. The sample includes about 260,000 distinct CDR3 sequences, roughly 10% of them seen just once. Sequencing was done on a sample of PBMCs. The receptors derive from a human donor in good health (CMV status not recorded). Some clones in this sample may be carry-over from other donors' samples. Both conserved end residues are trimmed from each CDR3. The size field is filled for only some rows; it gives once, few, many or a size class.

j_gene,v_gene,abundance,CDR3aa
TRBJ2-1,TRBV24-1,few,ATSRSYNEQF
TRBJ1-1,TRBV20-1,few,SAHGTGVTTEAF
TRBJ2-2,TRBV6-2/TRBV6-3,many,ASNRLTNTGELF
TRBJ2-1,TRBV20-1,NA,SAAGTKVEQF
TRBJ2-7,TRBV27,many,ASNSRDRVYEQY
TRBJ2-1,TRBV7-9,NA,ASSTNRGSYNEQF
TRBJ1-1,TRBV5-1,many,ASSAAGGNTEAF
TRBJ2-7,TRBV20-1,NA,SARDQARSSYEQY
TRBJ2-5,TRBV20-1,many,SARDASGFGTQY
TRBJ2-2,TRBV7-2,many,ASSFSGGSYSAGELF
TRBJ1-5,TRBV19,many,ASRTTENQPQH
TRBJ1-1,TRBV12-3/TRBV12-4,few,ASSLRGGFQGTEAF
TRBJ1-5,TRBV6-1,many,ASSEDRGSNQPQH
TRBJ1-6,TRBV7-2,many,ASSSQTGARSPLH
TRBJ1-5,TRBV7-2,many,ASSLRPRGESNQPQH
TRBJ1-1,TRBV12-3/TRBV12-4,many,ASSSGQGTEAF
TRBJ1-3,TRBV12-3/TRBV12-4,many,ASSLQGGAGNTIY
TRBJ1-2,TRBV19,NA,ASTGTGGYGYT
TRBJ2-3,TRBV19,NA,ASSLTGLRGDTQY
TRBJ2-3,TRBV28,NA,ASSSWLDTQY
TRBJ2-3,TRBV2,few,ASSGDYSSTDTQY
TRBJ1-4,TRBV18,many,ASVDGQGNEKLF
TRBJ1-5,TRBV12-3/TRBV12-4,few,ASRYREAPTAPQH
TRBJ1-1,TRBV28,many,ASPPMEGIGTEAF
TRBJ1-3,TRBV7-2,many,ATRTGGRNTIY
TRBJ1-5,TRBV6-1,many,ASSGLGGTGSNQPQH
TRBJ1-1,TRBV7-2,many,ASQPGSEAF
TRBJ2-7,TRBV7-2,many,ASSPGSMNHEQY
TRBJ2-2,TRBV12-3/TRBV12-4,NA,ASSWGQREPGELF
TRBJ2-3,TRBV7-6,many,ASSTSPDTQY
TRBJ2-1,TRBV7-8,many,ASSFPKGDRSYNEQF
TRBJ2-1,TRBV30,NA,AWNGGNEQF
TRBJ1-1,TRBV6-5,few,ASSYSTGGRVNAF
TRBJ1-1,TRBV7-8,many,ASSSSRTGARGEAF
TRBJ1-1,TRBV19,NA,ASSIPGSPSKTEAF
TRBJ2-5,TRBV20-1,NA,SARRLAGVTSQETQY
TRBJ2-4,TRBV12-3/TRBV12-4,many,ASSRQVAKNIQY
TRBJ2-3,TRBV7-8,many,ASSYGTATDTQY
TRBJ1-5,TRBV20-1,once,SARDGGGGNQPQH
TRBJ2-7,TRBV7-6,many,ASSLGLAGGSYEQY
TRBJ1-1,TRBV7-2,many,ASRRDFGNTEAF
TRBJ2-1,TRBV11-2,NA,ASRMKKIAGEFNEQF
TRBJ1-2,TRBV14,NA,ASSQLHRGGYGYT
TRBJ1-6,TRBV7-2,many,ASSLGTGIGSPLH
TRBJ2-3,TRBV19,NA,ASSAGSTDTQY
TRBJ1-2,TRBV7-2,many,ASSDRVYGYT
TRBJ1-4,TRBV12-3/TRBV12-4,many,ASSRQGALNEKLF
TRBJ2-7,TRBV28,many,ASSPRLAGTYEQY
TRBJ1-1,TRBV7-2,many,ASSLGWTENTEAF
TRBJ1-4,TRBV7-2,many,ASSSRQGVNEKLF
TRBJ2-1,TRBV7-7,many,ASSSPQLAGGSYNEQF
TRBJ1-5,TRBV28,few,ASNRQGSNQPQH
TRBJ2-7,TRBV28,many,ASSEMRQVSYEQY